Below, one T cell receptor beta chain is given with its context. Per the study methods: It was from reference gene primer amplification that nucleated cell counts were estimated. Libraries were prepared by immunoSEQ multiplex PCR; TCRdb keeps only in-frame clonotypes and omits some of them. The D gene and trimming were derived from the DNA, and the V and J assignments and clone size from that table. The sample lists fewer than 150,000 clones, 90% occurring once. The data originate from a study of blood T cell repertoires in COVID-19. CDR1 KGHSH and CDR2 LQKENI come from the germline V gene. V lost 2 bases to trimming and J lost 5 bases; unmatched junction nucleotides: 6. The CDR3 length is 16 residues.

The chain recombines TRBV18 with TRBJ2-2; 9 bases line up with TRBD1. The sample taken for sequencing was peripheral blood. The sequence derives from a woman in her sixties with COVID-19, enrolled during active disease. CDR3 sequence: CASSPSRQGGTGELFF. DNA of the CDR3: TGTGCCAGCTCACCATCGAGACAGGGGGGTACCGGGGAGCTGTTTTTT.